The present entry profiles one T cell receptor (beta chain) with its context. This sample is part of a study of blood T cell repertoires in COVID-19. Study overall: PBMCs, B-cell-depleted T cells, or T cells were the source of the cDNA or gDNA that made up the material.

Individuals drawn from approximately 26 US areas were roughly 18 to 89 years old. Self-reported history from a screening survey and questionnaire set each donor's cohort. In the source study's methods: Estimation of nucleated cell counts relied on the amplification of reference gene primers. Generated by immunoSEQ multiplex PCR, the TCRdb table keeps only in-frame clones and is missing some. From that table come the V and J calls and clone size; the DNA was used to work out D and trimming. The profile covers 250,000 to 400,000 clones, with more than 90% appearing a single time and roughly 2.5% taken by the ten largest. Germline-derived CDR1 and CDR2 are LNHDA and SQIVND (reference sequence). The CDR3 totals 12 residues. V lost 1 base to trimming and J lost 11 bases; unmatched junction nucleotides: 2.

The receptor was derived from a man in his 60s who had recovered from COVID-19. V usage is TRBV19 and J usage is TRBJ1-1, with TRBD1 matching over 9 bases. The source material was PBMCs or T cells enriched from blood (not recorded which). CDR3 bases: TGTGCCAGTAGTATAGCACAGGGGGCGGCTTTCTTT. Translating it yields CASSIAQGAAFF.